The 22 T cell receptor beta chains below all came from one sample that was sequenced in a study of immune evolution from preneoplasia to lung adenocarcinoma. Only in-frame clones appear in the TCRdb table, and some are missing; sequencing was by immunoSEQ multiplex PCR. The sample records about 27,000 clones, about three quarters being singletons. Sequencing input: FFPE invasive lung adenocarcinoma tissue. Source of these receptors: a person aged 55-75 years with invasive lung adenocarcinoma. Some clones in this sample may be carry-over from other donors' samples.

The chain is built from TRBV4-1 and TRBJ1-2, with 9 bases that match TRBD1. J was trimmed by 5 bases and V by 3 bases; bases with no gene match: 1. The CDR3 is made up of 13 amino acids. Looked up from germline, CDR1 is MGHRA and CDR2 is YSYEKL. As DNA, the CDR3 is TGCGCCAGCAGCCACGACAGGGGGTATGGCTACACCTTC. Its translation: CASSHDRGYGYTF.

This chain links TRBV19 with TRBJ2-7; 10 bases line up with TRBD2. The CDR3 spans 18 residues. Looked up from germline, CDR1 is LNHDA and CDR2 is SQIVND (reference sequence). J lost 1 base, V lost 5 bases, and 14 bases had no gene match. The DNA for the CDR3 is TGTGCCAGTAGTCTTAAAGGGACTAGCGCAGATTGGTCCTACGAGCAGTACTTC. It specifies CASSLKGTSADWSYEQYF.

This chain's CDR3 is CASSPNTPELFF. The DNA of the CDR3 is TGTGCCAGCAGCCCTAATACCCCTGAGCTGTTTTTT. The genes are TRBV7-9 and TRBJ2-2; D gene ambiguous. The germline V gene encodes CDR1 SEHNR and CDR2 FQNEAQ (reference sequence). Trimming took 5 bases from V and 11 from J, leaving 12 bases between them. CDR3 length: 12 residues.

This clone was counted a single time. The chain uses TRBV6-6 and TRBJ1-1; perhaps TRBD1 as D (6 bases). In germline, CDR1 is MNHNY, CDR2 SVGAGI (reference sequence). The V end lost 6 bases, the J end lost 3 bases, and 14 bases lay between the germline ends. This CDR3 is 14 amino acids long. This CDR3 is CASSLQGADTEAFF. The CDR3 nucleotides read TGTGCCAGCAGCCTACAGGGCGCGGACACTGAAGCTTTCTTT.

The J gene is TRBJ2-7, the V gene TRBV11-2, with D possibly called TRBD1 or TRBD2 (6 bases each). The CDR3 spans 15 residues. Germline lookup yields CDR1 SGHAT and CDR2 FQNNGV. Trimming removed 5 bases from V and 4 bases from J, with 18 bases in between. The CDR3 protein is CASSPRGHPGYEQYF. CDR3 bases: TGTGCCAGCAGCCCCCGGGGGCACCCTGGGTACGAGCAGTACTTC.

V usage is TRBV11-3 and J usage is TRBJ2-3; 9 bases map to TRBD2. From germline, CDR1 is SGHNT and CDR2 YENEEA. The CDR3 is made up of 15 amino acids. J was trimmed by 1 base and V by 5 bases; bases with no gene match: 4. For the CDR3, the DNA is TGTGCCAGCAGCCCGCGACTAGCGGGCACAGATACGCAGTATTTT. It yields the protein CASSPRLAGTDTQYF.

The chain couples TRBV7-3 to TRBJ2-1, with 9 nucleotides matching TRBD2. Trimming at V came to 0 bases and at J to 5 bases, leaving 5 bases not matched to a gene. The germline V gene encodes CDR1 SGHTA and CDR2 FQGTGA. The CDR3 is 16 residues long. The CDR3 DNA is TGTGCCAGCAGCTTAACCGGGACTAGCCTCCACAATGAGCAGTTCTTC. This translates into CASSLTGTSLHNEQFF. The complete variable domain, with remaining parts taken from reference TRBV7-3 and TRBJ2-1, reads GAGVSQTPSNKVTEKGKYVELRCDPISGHTALYWYRQSLGQGPEFLIYFQGTGAADDSGLPNDRFFAVRPEGSVSTLKIQRTERGDSAVYLCASSLTGTSLHNEQFFGPGTRLTVL.

V gene TRBV6-5 combines with J gene TRBJ2-1; 9 bases fit TRBD2. Germline V gives CDR1 MNHEY, CDR2 SVGAGI. The CDR3 runs to 15 residues. The junction had 3 bases not matched to a gene; V was cut back by 6 bases and J by 0 bases. As DNA, the CDR3 is TGTGCCAGCAGGTATAGCGGGAGCTCCTACAATGAGCAGTTCTTC. Translation: CASRYSGSSYNEQFF.

J is TRBJ2-3 and V is TRBV2; TRBD1 aligns across 8 bases. V trimming: 8 bases; J trimming: 14 bases; junction bases outside the gene matches: 12. CDR1 SNHLY and CDR2 FYNNEI come from the germline V gene. The CDR3 has 12 residues. The CDR3 sequence: CASSGMAGGLYF. The CDR3 bases are TGTGCCAGCTCTGGTATGGCAGGGGGCCTGTATTTT.

The V gene is TRBV2, the J gene TRBJ1-1, with 7 bases that match TRBD1. The CDR3 loop spans 14 amino acids. The trim removed 7 bases at V and 6 bases at J, leaving 11 bases unmatched. Germline-derived CDR1 and CDR2 are SNHLY and FYNNEI. In DNA, the CDR3 is TGTGCCAGCAAATCATCGTTGGGACAGCCTGAAGCTTTCTTT. The encoded protein is CASKSSLGQPEAFF.

The V and J genes are TRBV5-1 and TRBJ1-1, with D unresolved. The CDR3 covers 14 residues. CDR1 and CDR2 from the germline V gene are SGHRS and YFSETQ. V was cut by 1 base and J by 1 base, with 8 bases left in between. CDR3 residues: CASSLWPANTEAFF. The CDR3 coding sequence is TGCGCCAGCAGCTTGTGGCCCGCGAACACTGAAGCTTTCTTT.

The genes are TRBV18 and TRBJ2-7, with D perhaps TRBD2 (5 bases). This CDR3 is 13 amino acids long. V dropped 4 bases and J dropped 3 bases, with 10 bases sitting between them. Germline CDR1 and CDR2: KGHSH and LQKENI. In DNA, the CDR3 is TGTGCCAGCTCACTTAGTCGGGGCTACGAGCAGTACTTC. Amino acid sequence: CASSLSRGYEQYF.

A few counts support this clone. The chain uses TRBV6-1 and TRBJ2-7; D call uncertain. The CDR3 has 10 amino acids. The germline CDR1 and CDR2 sequences are MNHNS and SASEGT. Between the trimmed V and J ends, which lost 5 bases and 5 bases, there was a span of 4 bases. As DNA, the CDR3 is TGTGCCAGCAGTCAGGACGAGCAGTACTTC. Protein sequence: CASSQDEQYF.

The J gene is TRBJ2-7, the V gene TRBV28; D uncertain. Trimming pared 4 bases from V and 7 bases from J, leaving 17 bases between. The CDR3 consists of 14 residues. Germline-derived CDR1 and CDR2 are MDHEN and SYDVKM. For the CDR3, the DNA is TGTGCCAGCAGTTATGAAGTGAAATTGGGTGAGCAGTACTTC. Translating gives CASSYEVKLGEQYF.

The chain recombines TRBV11-2 with TRBJ1-1, with 7 nucleotides matching TRBD1. The germline gives CDR1 SGHAT, CDR2 FQNNGV. The CDR3 spans 15 residues. After removal of 5 bases from V and 2 bases from J, the junction contained 8 bases not matched to a gene. CDR3: CASSGRRGRNTEAFF. CDR3 DNA: TGTGCCAGCAGCGGCAGGAGGGGGCGAAACACTGAAGCTTTCTTT.

This chain uses TRBV18 with TRBJ1-4; D perhaps matches TRBD1 (6 bases). Germline V lookup: CDR1 KGHSH, CDR2 LQKENI. V was clipped by 2 bases and J by 5 bases, with 9 bases between them. The CDR3 loop spans 14 amino acids. CDR3 DNA sequence: TGTGCCAGCTCACCAAGGGGGTCCAATGAAAAACTGTTTTTT. This translates into CASSPRGSNEKLFF.

The rearrangement joins TRBV15 to TRBJ2-7; TRBD2 aligns across 7 bases. Germline CDR1 reads LNHNV; CDR2 reads YYDKDF (reference sequence). The CDR3 contains 14 residues. V was clipped by 0 bases and J by 3 bases; unmatched bases: 2. The CDR3 loop reads CATSRDSGGYEQYF. In DNA form, the CDR3 reads TGTGCCACCAGCAGAGATTCGGGGGGCTACGAGCAGTACTTC.

The V and J genes are TRBV5-1 and TRBJ2-2, with 10 bases lining up with TRBD1. The CDR3 has 15 amino acids. In germline, CDR1 is SGHRS, CDR2 YFSETQ. The junction had 6 bases not matched to a gene; V was cut back by 4 bases and J by 6 bases. In DNA, the CDR3 is TGCGCCAGCAGCCCGACGACAGGGGGCTCCGGGGAGCTGTTTTTT. This gives the protein CASSPTTGGSGELFF.

A single count supports this clone. This chain links TRBV15 with TRBJ1-1; the match to TRBD1 covers 8 bases. CDR1 and CDR2 (germline): LNHNV, YYDKDF (reference sequence). The CDR3 is 15 amino acids. The V segment lost 2 bases and the J segment 5 bases; nucleotides outside the gene matches: 7. CDR3 loop: CATSRIDRGRTEAFF. The CDR3 nucleotides read TGTGCCACCAGCAGAATAGACAGGGGCCGGACTGAAGCTTTCTTT.

The chain uses TRBV27 and TRBJ2-1; 13 nucleotides line up with TRBD2. Germline V lookup: CDR1 MNHEY, CDR2 SMNVEV (reference sequence). CDR3 length: 21 residues. The J segment lost 5 bases and the V segment lost 5 bases, leaving 21 bases of the junction unmatched. In nucleotides, the CDR3 is TGTGCCAGCAGTCCCCAAGCCCGCGGACTAGCGGGAGCCCTGGGAGACAATGAGCAGTTCTTC. Protein product: CASSPQARGLAGALGDNEQFF.

A note on this clone: An end of the junction differs from the germline gene, which may be a read error. Written as DNA, the CDR3 is TGTGCCGGCAGCGGTGGGGGCGGGAGCCAAGAGACCCAGTACTTC. Amino acids: CAGSGGGGSQETQYF. The chain joins TRBV2 to TRBJ2-5, with D maybe TRBD2 (7 bases). CDR1 and CDR2 from the germline V gene are SNHLY and FYNNEI. The CDR3 sequence is 15 residues long. Together with reference TRBV2 and TRBJ2-5, the CDR3 gives the full variable domain: EPEVTQTPSHQVTQMGQEVILRCVPISNHLYFYWYRQILGQKVEFLVSFYNNEISEKSEIFDDQFSVERPDGSNFTLKIRSTKLEDSAMYFCAGSGGGGSQETQYFGPGTRLLVL.

The chain carries TRBV7-2 and TRBJ1-2, with D possibly being TRBD1 (6 bases). CDR3 length equals 15 residues. Between the trimmed V and J ends, which lost 1 base and 4 bases, there was a span of 13 bases. The germline V gene encodes CDR1 SGHTA and CDR2 FQGNSA. CDR3 sequence: CASSLGGGGAYGYTF. In DNA, the CDR3 is TGTGCCAGCAGCTTAGGGGGTGGGGGGGCCTATGGCTACACCTTC. Complete variable domain (other parts from reference TRBV7-2 and TRBJ1-2): GAGVSQSPSNKVTEKGKDVELRCDPISGHTALYWYRQSLGQGLEFLIYFQGNSAPDKSGLPSDRFSAERTGGSVSTLTIQRTQQEDSAVYLCASSLGGGGAYGYTFGSGTRLTVV.